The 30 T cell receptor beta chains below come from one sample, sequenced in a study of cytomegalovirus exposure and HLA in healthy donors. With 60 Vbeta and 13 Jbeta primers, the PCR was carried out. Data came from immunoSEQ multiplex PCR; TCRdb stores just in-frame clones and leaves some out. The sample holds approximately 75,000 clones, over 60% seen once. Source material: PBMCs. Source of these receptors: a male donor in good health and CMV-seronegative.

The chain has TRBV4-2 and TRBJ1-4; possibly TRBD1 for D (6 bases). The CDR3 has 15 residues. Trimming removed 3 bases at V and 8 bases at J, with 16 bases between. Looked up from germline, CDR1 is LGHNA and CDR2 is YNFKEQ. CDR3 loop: CASSQTRGLVEKLFF. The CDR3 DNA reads TGTGCCAGCAGCCAGACCAGGGGTTTGGTGGAAAAACTGTTTTTT.

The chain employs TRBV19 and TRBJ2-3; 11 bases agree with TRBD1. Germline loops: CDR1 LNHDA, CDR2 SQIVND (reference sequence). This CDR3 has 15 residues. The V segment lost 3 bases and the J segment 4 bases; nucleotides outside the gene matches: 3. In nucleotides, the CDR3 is TGTGCCAGTAGTATTGAGGGACAGGGGGCAGATACGCAGTATTTT. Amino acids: CASSIEGQGADTQYF.

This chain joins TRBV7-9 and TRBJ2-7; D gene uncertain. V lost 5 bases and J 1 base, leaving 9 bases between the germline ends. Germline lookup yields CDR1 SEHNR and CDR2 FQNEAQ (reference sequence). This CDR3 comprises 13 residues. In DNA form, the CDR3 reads TGTGCCAGCAGCAGAGCCCCGTCCTACGAGCAGTACTTC. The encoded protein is CASSRAPSYEQYF. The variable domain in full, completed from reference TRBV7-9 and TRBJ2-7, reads DTGVSQNPRHKITKRGQNVTFRCDPISEHNRLYWYRQTLGQGPEFLTYFQNEAQLEKSRLLSDRFSAERPKGSFSTLEIQRTEQGDSAMYLCASSRAPSYEQYFGPGTRLTVT.

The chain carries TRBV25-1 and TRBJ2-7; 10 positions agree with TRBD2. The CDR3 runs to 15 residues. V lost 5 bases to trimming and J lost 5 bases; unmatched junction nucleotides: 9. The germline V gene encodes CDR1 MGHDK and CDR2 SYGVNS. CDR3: CASSPYSGRPHEQYF. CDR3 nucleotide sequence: TGTGCCAGCAGTCCTTATAGCGGGAGGCCACACGAGCAGTACTTC.

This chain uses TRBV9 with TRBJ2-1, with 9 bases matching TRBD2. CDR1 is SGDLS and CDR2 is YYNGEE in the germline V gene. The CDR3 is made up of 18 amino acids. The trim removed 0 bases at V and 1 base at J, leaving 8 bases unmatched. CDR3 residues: CASSVGVASGMSYNEQFF. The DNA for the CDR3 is TGTGCCAGCAGCGTAGGTGTGGCTAGCGGGATGTCCTACAATGAGCAGTTCTTC.

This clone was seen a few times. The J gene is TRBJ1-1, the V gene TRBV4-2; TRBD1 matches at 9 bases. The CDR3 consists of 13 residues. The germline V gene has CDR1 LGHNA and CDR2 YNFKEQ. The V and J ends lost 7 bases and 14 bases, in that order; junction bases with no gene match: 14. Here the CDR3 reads CASMSGTGYSSFF. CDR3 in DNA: TGTGCCAGCATGAGCGGGACAGGGTACTCCAGCTTCTTT.

The CDR3, as DNA: TGTGCCAGCAGCATCCCCGCGGACACGATCAATTCACCCCTCCCTGAGACGATCAATTCACCCCTCCACTTT. Residues: CASSIPADTINSPLPETINSPLHF. The V and J genes are TRBV21-1 and TRBJ1-6; TRBD1 was called by the table and not checked on the DNA. TRBV21-1 is reported as a pseudogene. The CDR3 runs to 24 residues.

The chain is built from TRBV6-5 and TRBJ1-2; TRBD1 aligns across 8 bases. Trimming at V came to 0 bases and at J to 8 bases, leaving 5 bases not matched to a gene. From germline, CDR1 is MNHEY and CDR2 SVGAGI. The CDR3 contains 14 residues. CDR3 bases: TGTGCCAGCAGTTACTCGCGGACAGGGATGGGCTACACCTTC. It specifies CASSYSRTGMGYTF.

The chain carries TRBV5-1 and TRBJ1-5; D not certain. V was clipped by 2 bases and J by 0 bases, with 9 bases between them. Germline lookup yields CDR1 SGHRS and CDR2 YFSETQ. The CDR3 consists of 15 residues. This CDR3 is CASSFSGSSNQPQHF. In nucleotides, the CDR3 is TGCGCCAGCAGCTTTTCCGGGTCTAGCAATCAGCCCCAGCATTTT.

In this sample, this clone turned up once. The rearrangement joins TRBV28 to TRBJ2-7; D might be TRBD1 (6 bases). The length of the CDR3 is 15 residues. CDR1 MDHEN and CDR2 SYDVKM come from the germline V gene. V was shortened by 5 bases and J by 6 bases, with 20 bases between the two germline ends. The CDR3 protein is CASSKYGTLFSEQYF. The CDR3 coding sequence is TGTGCCAGCAGTAAATACGGGACACTGTTTTCCGAGCAGTACTTC.

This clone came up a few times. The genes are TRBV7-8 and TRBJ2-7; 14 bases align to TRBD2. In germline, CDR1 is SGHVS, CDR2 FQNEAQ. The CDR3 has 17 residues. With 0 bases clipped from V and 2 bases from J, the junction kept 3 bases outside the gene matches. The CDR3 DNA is TGTGCCAGCAGCTTAGCGAGGACTAGCGGGAGGACCTACGAGCAGTACTTC. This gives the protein CASSLARTSGRTYEQYF. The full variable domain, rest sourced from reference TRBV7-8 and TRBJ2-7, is GAGVSQSPRYKVAKRGQDVALRCDPISGHVSLFWYQQALGQGPEFLTYFQNEAQLDKSGLPSDRFFAERPEGSVSTLKIQRTQQEDSAVYLCASSLARTSGRTYEQYFGPGTRLTVT.

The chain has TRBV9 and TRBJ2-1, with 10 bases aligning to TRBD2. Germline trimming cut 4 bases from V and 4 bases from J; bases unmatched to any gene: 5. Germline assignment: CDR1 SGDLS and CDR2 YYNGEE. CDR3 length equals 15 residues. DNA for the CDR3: TGTGCCAGCAGCCCTCTAGCGGGGGATTACAATGAGCAGTTCTTC. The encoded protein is CASSPLAGDYNEQFF.

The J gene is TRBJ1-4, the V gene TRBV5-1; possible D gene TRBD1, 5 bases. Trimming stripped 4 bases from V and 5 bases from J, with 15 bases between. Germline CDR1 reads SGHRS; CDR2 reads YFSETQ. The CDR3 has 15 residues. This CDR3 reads CASSPRGKANEKLFF. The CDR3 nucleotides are TGCGCCAGCAGCCCGCGGGGCAAAGCAAATGAAAAACTGTTTTTT.

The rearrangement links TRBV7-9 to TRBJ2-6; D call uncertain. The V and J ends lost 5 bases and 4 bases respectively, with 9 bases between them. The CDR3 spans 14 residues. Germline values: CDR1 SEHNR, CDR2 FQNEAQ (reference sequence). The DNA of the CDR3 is TGTGCCAGCAGCCCGTCGTCCGGGGCCAACGTCCTGACTTTC. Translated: CASSPSSGANVLTF.

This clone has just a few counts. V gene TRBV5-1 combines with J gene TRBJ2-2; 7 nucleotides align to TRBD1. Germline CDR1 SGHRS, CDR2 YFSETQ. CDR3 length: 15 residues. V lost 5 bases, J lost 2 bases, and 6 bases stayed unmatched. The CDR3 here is CASREGAGNTGELFF. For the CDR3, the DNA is TGCGCCAGCAGAGAGGGGGCAGGAAACACCGGGGAGCTGTTTTTT. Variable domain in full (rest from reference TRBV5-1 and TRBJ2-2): KAGVTQTPRYLIKTRGQQVTLSCSPISGHRSVSWYQQTPGQGLQFLFEYFSETQRNKGNFPGRFSGRQFSNSRSEMNVSTLELGDSALYLCASREGAGNTGELFFGEGSRLTVL.

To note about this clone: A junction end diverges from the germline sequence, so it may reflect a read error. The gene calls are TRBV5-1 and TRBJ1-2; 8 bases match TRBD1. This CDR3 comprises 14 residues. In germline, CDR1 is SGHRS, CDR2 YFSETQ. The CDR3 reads CASSLGTGSYGYPF. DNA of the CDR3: TGCGCCAGCAGCTTGGGGACAGGGAGTTATGGCTACCCCTTC.

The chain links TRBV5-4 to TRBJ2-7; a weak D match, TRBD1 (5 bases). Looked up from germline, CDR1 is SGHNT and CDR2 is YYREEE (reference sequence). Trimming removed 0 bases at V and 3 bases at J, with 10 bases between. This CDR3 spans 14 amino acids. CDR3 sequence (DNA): TGTGCCAGCAGCTTGGAGTCAGGGAACTACGAGCAGTACTTC. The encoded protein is CASSLESGNYEQYF.

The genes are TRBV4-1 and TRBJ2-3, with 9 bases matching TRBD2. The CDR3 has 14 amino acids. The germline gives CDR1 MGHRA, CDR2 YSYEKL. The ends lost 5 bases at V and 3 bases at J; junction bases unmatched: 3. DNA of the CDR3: TGCGCCAGCAGCAATGGACTAGCGACAGATACGCAGTATTTT. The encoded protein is CASSNGLATDTQYF.

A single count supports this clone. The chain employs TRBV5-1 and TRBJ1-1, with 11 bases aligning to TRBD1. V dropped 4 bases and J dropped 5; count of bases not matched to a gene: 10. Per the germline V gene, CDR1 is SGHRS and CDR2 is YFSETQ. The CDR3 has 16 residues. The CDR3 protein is CASSPGQGARGTEAFF. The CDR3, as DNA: TGCGCCAGCAGCCCAGGACAGGGGGCGCGGGGAACTGAAGCTTTCTTT.

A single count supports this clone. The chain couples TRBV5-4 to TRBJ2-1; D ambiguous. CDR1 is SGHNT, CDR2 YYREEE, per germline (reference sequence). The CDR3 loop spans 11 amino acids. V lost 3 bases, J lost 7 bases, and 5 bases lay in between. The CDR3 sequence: CASSSQNEQFF. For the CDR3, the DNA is TGTGCCAGCAGCTCACAGAATGAGCAGTTCTTC.

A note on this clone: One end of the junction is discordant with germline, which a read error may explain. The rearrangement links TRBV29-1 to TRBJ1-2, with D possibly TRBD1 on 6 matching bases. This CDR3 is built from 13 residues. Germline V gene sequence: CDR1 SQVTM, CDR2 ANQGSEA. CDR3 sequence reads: CSVDRQGFTGYPF. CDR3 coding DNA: TGCAGCGTTGATCGGCAGGGGTTCACGGGCTACCCCTTC.

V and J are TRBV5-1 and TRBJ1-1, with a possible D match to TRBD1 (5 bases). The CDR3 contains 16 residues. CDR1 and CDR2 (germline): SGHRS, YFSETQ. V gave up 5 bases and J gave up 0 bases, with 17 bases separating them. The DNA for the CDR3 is TGCGCCAGCAGTAAGGGCCCGTTGGACATGAACACTGAAGCTTTCTTT. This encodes CASSKGPLDMNTEAFF. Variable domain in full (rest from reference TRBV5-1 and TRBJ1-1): KAGVTQTPRYLIKTRGQQVTLSCSPISGHRSVSWYQQTPGQGLQFLFEYFSETQRNKGNFPGRFSGRQFSNSRSEMNVSTLELGDSALYLCASSKGPLDMNTEAFFGQGTRLTVV.

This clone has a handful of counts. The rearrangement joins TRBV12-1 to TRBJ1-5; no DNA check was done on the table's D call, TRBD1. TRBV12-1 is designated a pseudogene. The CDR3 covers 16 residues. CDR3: CASSPFNCRQVRRQHF. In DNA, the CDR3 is TGTGCCAGCAGCCCGTTTAATTGTCGGCAGGTTCGACGCCAGCATTTT.

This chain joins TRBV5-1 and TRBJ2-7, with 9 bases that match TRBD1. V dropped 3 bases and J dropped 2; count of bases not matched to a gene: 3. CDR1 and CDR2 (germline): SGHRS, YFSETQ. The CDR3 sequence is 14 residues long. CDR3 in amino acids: CASSWTGVTYEQYF. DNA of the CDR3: TGCGCCAGCAGCTGGACAGGGGTTACCTACGAGCAGTACTTC. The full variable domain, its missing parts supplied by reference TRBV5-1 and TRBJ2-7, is KAGVTQTPRYLIKTRGQQVTLSCSPISGHRSVSWYQQTPGQGLQFLFEYFSETQRNKGNFPGRFSGRQFSNSRSEMNVSTLELGDSALYLCASSWTGVTYEQYFGPGTRLTVT.

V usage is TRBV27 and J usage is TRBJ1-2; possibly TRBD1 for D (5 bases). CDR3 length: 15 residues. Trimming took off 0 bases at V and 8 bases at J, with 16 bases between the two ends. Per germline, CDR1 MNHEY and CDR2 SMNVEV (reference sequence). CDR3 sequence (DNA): TGTGCCAGCAGTTTATCTGGGGCCGGGGGAGGAGGCTACACCTTC. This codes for CASSLSGAGGGGYTF.

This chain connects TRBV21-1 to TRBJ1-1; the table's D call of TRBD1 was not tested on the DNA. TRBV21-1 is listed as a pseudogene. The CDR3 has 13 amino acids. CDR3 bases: TGTGCCAGCGCAAGCAGGGGTGGCACTGAAGCTTTCTTT. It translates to CASASRGGTEAFF.

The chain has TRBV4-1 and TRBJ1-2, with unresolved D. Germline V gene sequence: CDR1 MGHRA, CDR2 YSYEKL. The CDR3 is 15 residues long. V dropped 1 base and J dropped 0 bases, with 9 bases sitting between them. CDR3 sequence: CASSQVAGTNYGYTF. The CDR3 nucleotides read TGCGCCAGCAGCCAAGTCGCAGGTACTAACTATGGCTACACCTTC.

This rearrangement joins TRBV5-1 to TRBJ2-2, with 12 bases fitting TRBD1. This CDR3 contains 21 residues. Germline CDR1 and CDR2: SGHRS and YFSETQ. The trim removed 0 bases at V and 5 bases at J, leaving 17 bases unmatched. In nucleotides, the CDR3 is TGCGCCAGCAGCTTGGGGACCGGGACAGGGGGCTTCTCCGACCATACCGGGGAGCTGTTTTTT. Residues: CASSLGTGTGGFSDHTGELFF.

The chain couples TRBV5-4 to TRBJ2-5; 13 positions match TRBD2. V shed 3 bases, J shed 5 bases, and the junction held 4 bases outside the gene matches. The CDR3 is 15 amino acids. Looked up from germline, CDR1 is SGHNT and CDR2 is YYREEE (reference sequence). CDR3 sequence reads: CASSWGLAGRETQYF. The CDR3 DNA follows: TGTGCCAGCAGCTGGGGACTAGCGGGGAGGGAGACCCAGTACTTC.

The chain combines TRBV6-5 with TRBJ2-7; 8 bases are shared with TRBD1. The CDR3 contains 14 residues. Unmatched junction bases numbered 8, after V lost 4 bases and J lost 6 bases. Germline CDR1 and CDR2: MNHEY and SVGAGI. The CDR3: CASSSLQGAGEQYF. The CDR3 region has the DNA TGTGCCAGCAGTTCCCTTCAGGGGGCGGGCGAGCAGTACTTC.